What follows is one T cell receptor (beta chain) and its context. The antigen remains undetermined. The assay was immunoSEQ multiplex PCR, and TCRdb's table has in-frame clones only and misses some. The sample shows approximately 49,000 clones, 83% of them seen only once. The ends were cut back, 6 bases at V and 2 bases at J, with 14 bases in the middle. Germline lookup yields CDR1 MNHEY and CDR2 SVGAGI. The CDR3 extends over 15 amino acids. The data belong to a study of OX40 agonist ivuxolimab in advanced cancers. Study-wide points: At doses 0.1 to 3.0 mg/kg, CD4+ and CD8+ clones expanded. Some of the nonresponding patients also showed low levels of normalized T-cell clonal expansion. Compared with CD4+, CD8+ T cells on average had more expanded clones.

The chain recombines TRBV6-5 with TRBJ1-3, with D possibly being TRBD1 (6 bases). The TCR comes from an adult with an advanced solid tumor such as melanoma, head and neck, liver or kidney cancer. The specimen comprised CD4+ or CD8+ T cells sorted from blood, sampled in a trial of the OX40 agonist ivuxolimab. Here the CDR3 DNA reads TGTGCCAGCAGACATAACAGGGTCCCTGGAAACACCATATATTTT. This codes for CASRHNRVPGNTIYF.